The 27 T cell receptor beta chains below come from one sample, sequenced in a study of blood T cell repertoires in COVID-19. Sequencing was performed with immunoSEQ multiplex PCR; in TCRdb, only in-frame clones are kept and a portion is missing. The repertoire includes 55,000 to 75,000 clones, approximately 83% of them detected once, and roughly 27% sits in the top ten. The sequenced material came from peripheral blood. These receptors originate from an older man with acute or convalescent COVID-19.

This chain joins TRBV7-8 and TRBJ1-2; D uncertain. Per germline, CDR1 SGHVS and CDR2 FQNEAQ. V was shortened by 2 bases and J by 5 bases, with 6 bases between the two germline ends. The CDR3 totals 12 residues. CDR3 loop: CASSLTGYGYTF. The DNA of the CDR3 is TGTGCCAGCAGCTTAACGGGATATGGCTACACCTTC.

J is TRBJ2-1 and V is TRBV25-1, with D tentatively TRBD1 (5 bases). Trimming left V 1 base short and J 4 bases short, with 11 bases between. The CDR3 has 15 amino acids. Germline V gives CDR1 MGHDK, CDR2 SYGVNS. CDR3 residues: CASSESRTGYNEQFF. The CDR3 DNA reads TGTGCCAGCAGTGAATCCCGAACAGGTTACAATGAGCAGTTCTTC.

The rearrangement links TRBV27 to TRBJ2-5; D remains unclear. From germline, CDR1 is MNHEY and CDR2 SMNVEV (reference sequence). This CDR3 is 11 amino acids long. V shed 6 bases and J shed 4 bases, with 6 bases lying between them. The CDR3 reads CASRARETQYF. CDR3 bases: TGTGCCAGCAGAGCGCGAGAGACCCAGTACTTC.

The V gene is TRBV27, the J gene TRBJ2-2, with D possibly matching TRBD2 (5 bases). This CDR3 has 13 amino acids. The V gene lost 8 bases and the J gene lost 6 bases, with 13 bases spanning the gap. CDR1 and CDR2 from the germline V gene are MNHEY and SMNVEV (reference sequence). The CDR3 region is CASYSRAAGELFF. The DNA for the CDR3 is TGTGCCAGCTACTCGCGGGCGGCCGGGGAGCTGTTTTTT.

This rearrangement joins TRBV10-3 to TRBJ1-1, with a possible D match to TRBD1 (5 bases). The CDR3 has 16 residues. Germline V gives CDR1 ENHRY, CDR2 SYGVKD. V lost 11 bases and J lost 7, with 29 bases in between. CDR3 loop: CASDSPGVIGNGEAFF. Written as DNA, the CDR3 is TGTGCCTCTGATTCCCCGGGGGTAATCGGGAATGGTGAAGCTTTCTTT.

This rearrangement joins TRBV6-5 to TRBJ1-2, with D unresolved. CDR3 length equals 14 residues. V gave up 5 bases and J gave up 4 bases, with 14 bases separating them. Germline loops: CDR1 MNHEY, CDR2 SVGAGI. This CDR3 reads CASSPNGEIYGYTF. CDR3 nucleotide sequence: TGTGCCAGCAGTCCTAATGGGGAGATCTATGGCTACACCTTC.

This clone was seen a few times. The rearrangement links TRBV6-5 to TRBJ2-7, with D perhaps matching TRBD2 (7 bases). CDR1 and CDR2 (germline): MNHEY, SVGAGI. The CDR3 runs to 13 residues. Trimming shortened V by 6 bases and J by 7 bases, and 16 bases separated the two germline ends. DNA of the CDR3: TGTGCCAGCAGACGAGGGGGGGACGTAGAGCAGTACTTC. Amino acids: CASRRGGDVEQYF.

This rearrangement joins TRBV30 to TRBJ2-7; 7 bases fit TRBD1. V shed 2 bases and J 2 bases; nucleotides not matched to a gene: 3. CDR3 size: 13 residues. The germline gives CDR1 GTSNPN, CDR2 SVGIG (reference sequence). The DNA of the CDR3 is TGTGCCTGGAGTCAGGGACAGACCTACGAGCAGTACTTC. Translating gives CAWSQGQTYEQYF.

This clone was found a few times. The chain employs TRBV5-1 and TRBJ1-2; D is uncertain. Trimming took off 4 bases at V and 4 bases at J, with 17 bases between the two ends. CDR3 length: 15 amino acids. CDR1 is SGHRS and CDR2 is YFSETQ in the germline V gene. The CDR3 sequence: CASSPREGGGYGYTF. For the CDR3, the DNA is TGCGCCAGCAGCCCCCGGGAGGGCGGTGGCTATGGCTACACCTTC.

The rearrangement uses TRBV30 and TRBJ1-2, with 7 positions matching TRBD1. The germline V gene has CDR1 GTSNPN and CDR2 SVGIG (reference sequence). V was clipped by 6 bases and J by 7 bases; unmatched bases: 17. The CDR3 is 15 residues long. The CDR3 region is CACLPGAGGEGGYTF. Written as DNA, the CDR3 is TGTGCCTGTCTCCCCGGGGCAGGGGGAGAGGGTGGCTACACCTTC. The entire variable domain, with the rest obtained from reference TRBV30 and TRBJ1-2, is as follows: SQTIHQWPATLVQPVGSPLSLECTVEGTSNPNLYWYRQAAGRGLQLLFYSVGIGQISSEVPQNLSASRPQDRQFILSSKKLLLSDSGFYLCACLPGAGGEGGYTFGSGTRLTVV.

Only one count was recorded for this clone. The CDR3 bases are TGTGCCTGGAGCGTGGGACTTAACTATGGCTACACCTTC. It specifies CAWSVGLNYGYTF. The chain uses TRBV30 and TRBJ1-2; perhaps TRBD1 as D (5 bases). The CDR3 consists of 13 residues. Trimming left V 3 bases short and J 1 base short, with 9 bases between. CDR1 and CDR2 from the germline V gene are GTSNPN and SVGIG (reference sequence).

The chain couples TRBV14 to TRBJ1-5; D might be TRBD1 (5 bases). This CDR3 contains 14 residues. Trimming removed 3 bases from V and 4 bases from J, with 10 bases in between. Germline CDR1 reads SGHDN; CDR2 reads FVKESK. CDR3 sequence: CASSQSGSNQPQHF. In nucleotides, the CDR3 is TGTGCCAGCAGCCAGTCAGGGTCTAATCAGCCCCAGCATTTT.

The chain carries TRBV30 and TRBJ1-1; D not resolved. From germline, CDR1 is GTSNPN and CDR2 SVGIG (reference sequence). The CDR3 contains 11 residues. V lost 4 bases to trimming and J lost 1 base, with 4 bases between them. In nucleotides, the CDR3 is TGTGCCTGGAACAGGAACACTGAAGCTTTCTTT. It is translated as CAWNRNTEAFF. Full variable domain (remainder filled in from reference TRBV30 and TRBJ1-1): SQTIHQWPATLVQPVGSPLSLECTVEGTSNPNLYWYRQAAGRGLQLLFYSVGIGQISSEVPQNLSASRPQDRQFILSSKKLLLSDSGFYLCAWNRNTEAFFGQGTRLTVV.

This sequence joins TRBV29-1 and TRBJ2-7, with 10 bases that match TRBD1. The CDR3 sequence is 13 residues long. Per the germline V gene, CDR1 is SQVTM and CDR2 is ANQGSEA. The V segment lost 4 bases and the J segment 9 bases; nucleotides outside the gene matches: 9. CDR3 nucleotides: TGCAGCGTTGGAGGGGGACAGGGGTATGGGCAGTACTTC. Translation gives CSVGGGQGYGQYF.

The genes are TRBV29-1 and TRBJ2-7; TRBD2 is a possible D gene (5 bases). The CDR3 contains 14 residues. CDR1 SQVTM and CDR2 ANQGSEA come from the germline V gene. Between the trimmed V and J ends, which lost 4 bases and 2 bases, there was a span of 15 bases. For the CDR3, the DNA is TGCAGCGTTGTGGAGCGGCACACTCCCTACGAGCAGTACTTC. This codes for CSVVERHTPYEQYF.

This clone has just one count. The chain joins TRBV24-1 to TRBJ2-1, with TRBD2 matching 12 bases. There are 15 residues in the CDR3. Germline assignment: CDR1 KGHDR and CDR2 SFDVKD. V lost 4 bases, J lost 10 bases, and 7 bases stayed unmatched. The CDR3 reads CATSERLAGELEQFF. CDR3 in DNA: TGTGCCACCAGTGAAAGACTAGCGGGAGAGTTGGAGCAGTTCTTC.

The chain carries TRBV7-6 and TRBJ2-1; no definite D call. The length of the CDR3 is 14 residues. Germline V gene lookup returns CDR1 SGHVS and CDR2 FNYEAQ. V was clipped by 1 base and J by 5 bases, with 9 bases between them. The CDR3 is CASSLERRHNEQFF. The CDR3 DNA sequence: TGTGCCAGCAGCTTAGAGAGGCGGCACAATGAGCAGTTCTTC.

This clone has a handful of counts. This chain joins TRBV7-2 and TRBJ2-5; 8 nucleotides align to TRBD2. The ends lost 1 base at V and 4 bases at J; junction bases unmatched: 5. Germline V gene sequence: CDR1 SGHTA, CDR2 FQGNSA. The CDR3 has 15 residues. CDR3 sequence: CASSLVRGGGETQYF. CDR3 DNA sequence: TGTGCCAGCAGCTTAGTCCGGGGGGGAGGAGAGACCCAGTACTTC. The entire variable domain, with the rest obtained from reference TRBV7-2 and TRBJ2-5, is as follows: GAGVSQSPSNKVTEKGKDVELRCDPISGHTALYWYRQSLGQGLEFLIYFQGNSAPDKSGLPSDRFSAERTGGSVSTLTIQRTQQEDSAVYLCASSLVRGGGETQYFGPGTRLLVL.

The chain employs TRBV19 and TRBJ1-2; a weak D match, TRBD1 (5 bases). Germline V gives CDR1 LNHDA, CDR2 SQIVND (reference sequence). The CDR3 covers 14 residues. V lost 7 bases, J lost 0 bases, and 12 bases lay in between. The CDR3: CASTIQEANYGYTF. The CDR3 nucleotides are TGTGCCAGTACCATACAGGAAGCTAACTATGGCTACACCTTC.

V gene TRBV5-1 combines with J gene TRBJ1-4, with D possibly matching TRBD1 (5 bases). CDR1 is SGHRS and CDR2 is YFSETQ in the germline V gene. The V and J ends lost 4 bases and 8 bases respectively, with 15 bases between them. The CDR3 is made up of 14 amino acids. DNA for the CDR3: TGCGCCAGCAGCCCTTCGGGGACTAGGGAAAAACTGTTTTTT. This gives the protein CASSPSGTREKLFF.

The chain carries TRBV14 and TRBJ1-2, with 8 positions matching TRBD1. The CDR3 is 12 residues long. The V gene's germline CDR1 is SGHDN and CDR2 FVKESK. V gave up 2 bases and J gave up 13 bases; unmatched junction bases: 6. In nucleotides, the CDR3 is TGTGCCAGCAGCCAACCCAGGGGGCCCCCCACCTTC. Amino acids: CASSQPRGPPTF.

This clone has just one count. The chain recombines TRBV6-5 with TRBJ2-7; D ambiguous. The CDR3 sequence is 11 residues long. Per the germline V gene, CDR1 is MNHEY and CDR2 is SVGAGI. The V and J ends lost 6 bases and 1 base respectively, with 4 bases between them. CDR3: CASSFSYEQYF. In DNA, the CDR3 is TGTGCCAGCAGCTTTTCCTACGAGCAGTACTTC.

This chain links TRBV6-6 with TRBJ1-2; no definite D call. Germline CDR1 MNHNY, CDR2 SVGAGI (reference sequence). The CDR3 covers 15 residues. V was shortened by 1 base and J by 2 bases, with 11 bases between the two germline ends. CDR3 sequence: CASSYLAATNYGYTF. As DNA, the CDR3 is TGTGCCAGCAGTTACTTGGCGGCCACAAACTATGGCTACACCTTC.

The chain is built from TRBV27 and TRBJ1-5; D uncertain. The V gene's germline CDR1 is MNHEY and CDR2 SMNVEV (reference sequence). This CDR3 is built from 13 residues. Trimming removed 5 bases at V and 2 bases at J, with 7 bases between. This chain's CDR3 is CASSEVGNQPQHF. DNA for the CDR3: TGTGCCAGCAGTGAGGTCGGCAATCAGCCCCAGCATTTT.

The CDR3 loop reads CAWSEGGVQETQYF. The CDR3 nucleotides read TGTGCCTGGAGTGAGGGGGGGGTTCAAGAGACCCAGTACTTC. This chain uses TRBV30 with TRBJ2-5, with D perhaps TRBD2 (7 bases). CDR1 is GTSNPN and CDR2 is SVGIG in the germline V gene (reference sequence). The CDR3 length is 14 residues. The V end was cut by 1 base, the J end by 2 bases, with 11 bases between.

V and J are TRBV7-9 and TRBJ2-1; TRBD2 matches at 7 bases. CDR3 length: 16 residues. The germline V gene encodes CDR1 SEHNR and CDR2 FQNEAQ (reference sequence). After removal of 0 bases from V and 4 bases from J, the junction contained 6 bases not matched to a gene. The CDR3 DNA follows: TGTGCCAGCAGCTTAGCGGCGGGAGTACTATACAATGAGCAGTTCTTC. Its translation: CASSLAAGVLYNEQFF.

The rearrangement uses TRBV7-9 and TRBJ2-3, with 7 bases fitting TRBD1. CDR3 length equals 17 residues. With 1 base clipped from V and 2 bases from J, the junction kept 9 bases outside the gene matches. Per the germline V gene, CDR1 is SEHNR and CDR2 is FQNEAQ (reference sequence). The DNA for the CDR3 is TGTGCCAGCAGCTTAGGGTCTGAGACAGGGAACACAGATACGCAGTATTTT. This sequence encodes CASSLGSETGNTDTQYF.